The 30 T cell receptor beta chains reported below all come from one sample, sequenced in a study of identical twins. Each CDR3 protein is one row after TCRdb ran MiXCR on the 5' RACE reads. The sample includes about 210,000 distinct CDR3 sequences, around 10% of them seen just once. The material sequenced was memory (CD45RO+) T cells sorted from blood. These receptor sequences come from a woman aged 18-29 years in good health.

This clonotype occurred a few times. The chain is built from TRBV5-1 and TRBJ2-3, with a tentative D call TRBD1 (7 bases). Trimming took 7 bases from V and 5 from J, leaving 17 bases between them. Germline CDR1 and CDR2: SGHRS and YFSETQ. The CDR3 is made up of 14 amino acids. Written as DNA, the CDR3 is TGCGCCAGCGGCCGCGGAGGGGGCCTAGATACGCAGTATTTT. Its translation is CASGRGGGLDTQYF.

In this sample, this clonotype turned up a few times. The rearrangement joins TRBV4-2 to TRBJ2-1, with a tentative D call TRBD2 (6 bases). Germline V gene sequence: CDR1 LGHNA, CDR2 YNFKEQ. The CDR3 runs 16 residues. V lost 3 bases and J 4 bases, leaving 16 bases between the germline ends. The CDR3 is CASSQNRDWGYNEQFF. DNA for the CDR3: TGTGCCAGCAGCCAGAACCGGGACTGGGGTTACAATGAGCAGTTCTTC.

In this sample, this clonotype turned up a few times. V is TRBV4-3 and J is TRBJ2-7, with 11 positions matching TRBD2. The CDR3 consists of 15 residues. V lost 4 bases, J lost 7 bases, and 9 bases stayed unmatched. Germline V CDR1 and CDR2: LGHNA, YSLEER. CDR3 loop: CASSPGGSGRGEQYF. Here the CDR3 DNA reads TGCGCCAGCAGCCCCGGAGGTAGCGGGAGGGGGGAGCAGTACTTC.

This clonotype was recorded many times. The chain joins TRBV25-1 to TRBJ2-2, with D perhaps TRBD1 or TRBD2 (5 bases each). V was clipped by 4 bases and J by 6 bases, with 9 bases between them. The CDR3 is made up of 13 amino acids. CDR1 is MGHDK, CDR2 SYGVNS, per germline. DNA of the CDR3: TGTGCCAGCAGTGTCGGGGACGCCGGGGAGCTGTTTTTT. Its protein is CASSVGDAGELFF.

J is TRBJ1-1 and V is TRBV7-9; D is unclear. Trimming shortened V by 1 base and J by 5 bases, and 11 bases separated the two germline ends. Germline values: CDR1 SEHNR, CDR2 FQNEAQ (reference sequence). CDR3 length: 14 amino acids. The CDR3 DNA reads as TGTGCCAGCAGCTTAGATGTTTTAGGAACTGAAGCTTTCTTT. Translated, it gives CASSLDVLGTEAFF.

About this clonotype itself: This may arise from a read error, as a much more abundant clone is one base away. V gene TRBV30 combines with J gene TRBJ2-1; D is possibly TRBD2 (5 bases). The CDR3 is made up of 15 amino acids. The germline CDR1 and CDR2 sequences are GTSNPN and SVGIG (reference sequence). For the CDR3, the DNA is TGTGTCTGGAGTCCCCGCGGGTCAGGCGACAATGAGCAGTTCTTC. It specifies CVWSPRGSGDNEQFF. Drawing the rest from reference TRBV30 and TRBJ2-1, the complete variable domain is SQTIHQWPATLVQPVGSPLSLECTVEGTSNPNLYWYRQAAGRGLQLLFYSVGIGQISSEVPQNLSASRPQDRQFILSSKKLLLSDSGFYLCVWSPRGSGDNEQFFGPGTRLTVL.

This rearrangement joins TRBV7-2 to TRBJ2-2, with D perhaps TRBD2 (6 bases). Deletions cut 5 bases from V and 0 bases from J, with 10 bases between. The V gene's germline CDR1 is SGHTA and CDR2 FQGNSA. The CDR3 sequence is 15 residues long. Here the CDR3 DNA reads TGTGCCAGCAGCCGACTAGTGGCGAACACCGGGGAGCTGTTTTTT. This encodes CASSRLVANTGELFF.

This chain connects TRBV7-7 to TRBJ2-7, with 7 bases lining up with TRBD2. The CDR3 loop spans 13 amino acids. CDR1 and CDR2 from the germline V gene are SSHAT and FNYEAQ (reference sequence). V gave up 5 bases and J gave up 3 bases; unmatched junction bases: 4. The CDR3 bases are TGTGCCAGCAGCCCTAGCGGTGACTACGAGCAGTACTTC. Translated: CASSPSGDYEQYF.

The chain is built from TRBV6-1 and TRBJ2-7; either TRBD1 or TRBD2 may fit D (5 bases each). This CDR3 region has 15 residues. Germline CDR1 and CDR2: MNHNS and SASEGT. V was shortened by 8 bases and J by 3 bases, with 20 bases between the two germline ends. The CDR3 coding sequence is TGTGCCAGCTTAGAGACCCGAACGGGACGCTACGAGCAGTACTTC. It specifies CASLETRTGRYEQYF.

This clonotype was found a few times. The CDR3 coding sequence is TGCGCCAGCAGCCAGGGACAGGGTTACAATGAGCAGTTCTTC. Its protein product is CASSQGQGYNEQFF. The chain recombines TRBV5-1 with TRBJ2-1; 9 bases are a match to TRBD1. With V trimmed by 4 bases and J by 4 bases, 3 bases remained unmatched. This CDR3 spans 14 amino acids. Germline V CDR1 and CDR2: SGHRS, YFSETQ.

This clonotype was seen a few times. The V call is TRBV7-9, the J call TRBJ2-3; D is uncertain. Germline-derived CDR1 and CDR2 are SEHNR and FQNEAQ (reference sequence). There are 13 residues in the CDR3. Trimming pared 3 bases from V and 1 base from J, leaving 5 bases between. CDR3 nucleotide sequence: TGTGCCAGCAGCTTTGATGGCACAGATACGCAGTATTTT. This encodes CASSFDGTDTQYF.

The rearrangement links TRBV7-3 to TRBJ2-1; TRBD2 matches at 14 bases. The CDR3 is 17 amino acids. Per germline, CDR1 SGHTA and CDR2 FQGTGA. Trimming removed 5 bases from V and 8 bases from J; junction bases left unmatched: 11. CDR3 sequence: CASSPGLAGALVDEQFF. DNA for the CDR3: TGTGCCAGCAGCCCGGGACTAGCGGGGGCGTTAGTCGATGAGCAGTTCTTC.

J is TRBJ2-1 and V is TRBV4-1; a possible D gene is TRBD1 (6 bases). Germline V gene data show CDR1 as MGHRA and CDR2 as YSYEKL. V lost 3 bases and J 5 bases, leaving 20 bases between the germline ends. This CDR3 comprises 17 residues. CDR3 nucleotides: TGCGCCAGCAGCCACTACGCTATACAGGGTTGGGACAATGAGCAGTTCTTC. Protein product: CASSHYAIQGWDNEQFF.

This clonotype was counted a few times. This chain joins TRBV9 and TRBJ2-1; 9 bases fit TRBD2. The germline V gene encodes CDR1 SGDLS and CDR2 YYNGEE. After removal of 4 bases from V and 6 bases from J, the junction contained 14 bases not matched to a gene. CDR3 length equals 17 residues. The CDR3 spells CASSPRVSGGQGNEQFF. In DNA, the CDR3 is TGTGCCAGCAGCCCCCGAGTTAGCGGGGGCCAGGGCAATGAGCAGTTCTTC.

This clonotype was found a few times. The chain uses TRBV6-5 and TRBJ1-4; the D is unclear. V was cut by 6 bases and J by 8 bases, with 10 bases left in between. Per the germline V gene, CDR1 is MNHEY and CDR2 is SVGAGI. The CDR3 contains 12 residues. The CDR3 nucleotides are TGTGCCAGCAGCTCTTACGGAGAAAAACTGTTTTTT. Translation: CASSSYGEKLFF.

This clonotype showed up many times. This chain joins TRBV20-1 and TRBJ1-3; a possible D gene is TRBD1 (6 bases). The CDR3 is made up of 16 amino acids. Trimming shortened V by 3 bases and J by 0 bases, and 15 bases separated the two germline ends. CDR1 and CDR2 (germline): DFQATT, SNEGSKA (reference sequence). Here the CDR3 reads CSARGFQGPSGNTIYF. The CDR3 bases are TGCAGTGCTAGGGGCTTCCAGGGGCCCTCTGGAAACACCATATATTTT.

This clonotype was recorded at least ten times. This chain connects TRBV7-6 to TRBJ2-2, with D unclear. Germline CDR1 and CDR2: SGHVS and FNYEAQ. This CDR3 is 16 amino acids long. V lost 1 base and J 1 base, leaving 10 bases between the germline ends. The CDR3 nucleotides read TGTGCCAGCAGCTTAGGTCCTCCGGGGAACACCGGGGAGCTGTTTTTT. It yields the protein CASSLGPPGNTGELFF.

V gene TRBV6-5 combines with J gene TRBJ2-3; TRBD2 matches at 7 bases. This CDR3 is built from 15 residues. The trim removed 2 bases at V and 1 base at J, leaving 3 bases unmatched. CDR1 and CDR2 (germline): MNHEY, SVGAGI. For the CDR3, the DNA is TGTGCCAGCAGTTACCCAGCGGGGCGCACAGATACGCAGTATTTT. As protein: CASSYPAGRTDTQYF.

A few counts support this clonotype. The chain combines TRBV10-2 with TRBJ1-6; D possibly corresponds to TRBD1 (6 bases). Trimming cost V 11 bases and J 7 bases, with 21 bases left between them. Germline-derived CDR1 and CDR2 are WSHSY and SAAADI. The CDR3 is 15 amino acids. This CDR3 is CASQDSRGGNSPLHF. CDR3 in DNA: TGCGCCTCCCAGGACAGCAGGGGTGGGAATTCACCCCTCCACTTT.

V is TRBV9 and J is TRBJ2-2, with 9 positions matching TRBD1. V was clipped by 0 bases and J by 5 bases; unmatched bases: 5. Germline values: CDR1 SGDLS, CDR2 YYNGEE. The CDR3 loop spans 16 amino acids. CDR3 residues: CASSVVQGASTGELFF. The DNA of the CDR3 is TGTGCCAGCAGCGTAGTACAGGGGGCTAGTACCGGGGAGCTGTTTTTT.

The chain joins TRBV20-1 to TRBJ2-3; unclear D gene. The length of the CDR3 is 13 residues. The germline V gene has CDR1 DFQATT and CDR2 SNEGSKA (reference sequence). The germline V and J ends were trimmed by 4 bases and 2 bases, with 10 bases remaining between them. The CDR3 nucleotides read TGCAGTGCTAACCGGGTACCCACAGATACGCAGTATTTT. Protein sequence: CSANRVPTDTQYF.

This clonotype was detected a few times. The CDR3 region has the DNA TGTGCCAGTAGTAGTACCAACTCCTACGAGCAGTACTTC. Protein: CASSSTNSYEQYF. The chain combines TRBV19 with TRBJ2-7; D uncertain. Germline loops: CDR1 LNHDA, CDR2 SQIVND (reference sequence). The CDR3 totals 13 residues. Trimming took off 4 bases at V and 0 bases at J, with 7 bases between the two ends.

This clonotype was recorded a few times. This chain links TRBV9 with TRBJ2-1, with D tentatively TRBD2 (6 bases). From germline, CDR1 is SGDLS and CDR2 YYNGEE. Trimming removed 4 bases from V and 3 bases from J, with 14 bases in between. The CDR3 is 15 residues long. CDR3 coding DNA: TGTGCCAGCAGCTACGGGAGCCCCTACTACAATGAGCAGTTCTTC. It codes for CASSYGSPYYNEQFF.

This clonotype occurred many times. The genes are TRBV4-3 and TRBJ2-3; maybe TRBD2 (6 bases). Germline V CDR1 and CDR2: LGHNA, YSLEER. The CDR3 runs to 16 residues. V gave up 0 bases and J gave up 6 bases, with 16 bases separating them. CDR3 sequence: CASSQELAALIDTQYF. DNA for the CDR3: TGCGCCAGCAGCCAAGAATTAGCGGCACTAATTGATACGCAGTATTTT.

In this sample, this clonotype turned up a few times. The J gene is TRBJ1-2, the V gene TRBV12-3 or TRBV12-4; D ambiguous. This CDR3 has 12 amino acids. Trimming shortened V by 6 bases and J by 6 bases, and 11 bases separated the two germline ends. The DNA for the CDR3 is TGTGCCAGCAGCCGATCTGGTAATGGCTACACCTTC. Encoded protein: CASSRSGNGYTF.

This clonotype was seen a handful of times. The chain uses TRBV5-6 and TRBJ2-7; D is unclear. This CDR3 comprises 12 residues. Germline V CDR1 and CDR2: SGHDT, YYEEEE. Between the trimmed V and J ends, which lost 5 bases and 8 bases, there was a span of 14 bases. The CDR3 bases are TGTGCCAGCAGTTGGATCGGTAGTAAGCAGTACTTC. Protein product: CASSWIGSKQYF.

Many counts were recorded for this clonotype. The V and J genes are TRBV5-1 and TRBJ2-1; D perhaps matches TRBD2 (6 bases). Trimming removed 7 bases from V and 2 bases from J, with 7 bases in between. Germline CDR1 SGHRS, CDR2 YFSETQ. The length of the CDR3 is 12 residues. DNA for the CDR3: TGCGCCAGCGGGAGGACCTACAATGAGCAGTTCTTC. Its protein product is CASGRTYNEQFF. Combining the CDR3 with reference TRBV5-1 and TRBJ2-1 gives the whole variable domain KAGVTQTPRYLIKTRGQQVTLSCSPISGHRSVSWYQQTPGQGLQFLFEYFSETQRNKGNFPGRFSGRQFSNSRSEMNVSTLELGDSALYLCASGRTYNEQFFGPGTRLTVL.

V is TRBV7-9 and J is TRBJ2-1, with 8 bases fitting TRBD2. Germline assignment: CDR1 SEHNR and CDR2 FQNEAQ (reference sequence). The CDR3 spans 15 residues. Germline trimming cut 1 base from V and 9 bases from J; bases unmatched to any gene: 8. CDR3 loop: CASSLERGFRGEQFF. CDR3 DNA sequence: TGTGCCAGCAGCTTAGAGCGGGGGTTTCGTGGTGAGCAGTTCTTC. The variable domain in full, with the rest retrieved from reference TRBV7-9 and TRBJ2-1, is DTGVSQNPRHKITKRGQNVTFRCDPISEHNRLYWYRQTLGQGPEFLTYFQNEAQLEKSRLLSDRFSAERPKGSFSTLEIQRTEQGDSAMYLCASSLERGFRGEQFFGPGTRLTVL.

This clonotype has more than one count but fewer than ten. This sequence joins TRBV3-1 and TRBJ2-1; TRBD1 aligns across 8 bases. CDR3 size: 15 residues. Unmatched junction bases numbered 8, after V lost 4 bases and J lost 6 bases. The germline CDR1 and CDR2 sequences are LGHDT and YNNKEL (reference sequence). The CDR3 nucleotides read TGTGCCAGCAGCCTATCAGGGGGCCCCGGCAATGAGCAGTTCTTC. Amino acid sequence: CASSLSGGPGNEQFF.

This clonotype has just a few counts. The CDR3 loop is CASTPSPQTYNEQFF. The CDR3 nucleotides read TGTGCCAGCACCCCGTCCCCGCAGACCTACAATGAGCAGTTCTTC. The genes are TRBV9 and TRBJ2-1; D ambiguous. This CDR3 contains 15 residues. Germline V gives CDR1 SGDLS, CDR2 YYNGEE. V gave up 6 bases and J gave up 2 bases, with 15 bases separating them.